This T cell receptor beta chain came from a study of identical twins' blood T cells. Findings of the study overall: Top TCRbeta clonotypes were shared more with twin than unrelated donors.

TCRdb independently ran MiXCR on the 5' RACE reads; one entry per CDR3 protein. Found here are about 370,000 distinct CDR3 sequences, under 30% of them singletons; the top ten hold 5.5% to 7%. The sample holds a few counts of this clonotype. Its antigen is still unknown. The V end was cut by 3 bases, the J end by 6 bases, with 8 bases between. Germline-derived CDR1 and CDR2 are SQVTM and ANQGSEA. This CDR3 contains 11 residues. Sequencing was carried out using PBMCs. The TCR originated in a woman aged 18 to 50 in good health. The chain couples TRBV29-1 to TRBJ1-2; the D is unclear. The CDR3 coding sequence is TGCAGCGTTGACGGAGAAGATGGCTACACCTTC. This translates into CSVDGEDGYTF.